This T cell receptor (beta chain) was recorded in a study of blood T cell repertoires in COVID-19. The table came from immunoSEQ multiplex PCR; TCRdb's copy has only in-frame clones and leaves some out. The sample shows about 210,000 clones, approximately 81% of them seen only once. Study members were between roughly 18 and 100 years old and lived in approximately 25 US regions. Looked up from germline, CDR1 is MNHEY and CDR2 is SVGEGT. Trimming took off 3 bases at V and 3 bases at J, with 15 bases between the two ends. This CDR3 is built from 16 residues. The clonotype originates from a woman between 45 and 60 years old with acute COVID-19. The sequenced sample was PBMCs or T cells enriched from blood (not recorded which). The rearrangement links TRBV6-2 or TRBV6-3 to TRBJ1-5; D uncertain. CDR3 residues: CASSYDGSAINQPQHF. CDR3 nucleotide sequence: TGTGCCAGCAGTTATGATGGCAGCGCAATCAATCAGCCCCAGCATTTT.